The clone carrying this T cell receptor beta chain was seen only a few times. With 0 bases clipped from V and 5 bases from J, the junction kept 6 bases outside the gene matches. The CDR3 consists of 16 residues. Germline V gene lookup returns CDR1 ENHRY and CDR2 SYGVKD. TCRdb used MiXCR to reprocess the 5' RACE reads, holding one entry per CDR3 protein. The sample has roughly 70,000 distinct CDR3 sequences; around 5% are singletons. The data stem from a study of neurological immune-mediated disorders. V gene TRBV10-3 combines with J gene TRBJ1-4, with 7 bases matching TRBD1. The clonotype originates from a woman aged 30 to 39 with multiple sclerosis. The specimen was PBMCs. CDR3 sequence reads: CAISESRTGPNEKLFF. The CDR3 DNA sequence: TGTGCCATCAGTGAGTCCCGGACAGGACCAAATGAAAAACTGTTTTTT.